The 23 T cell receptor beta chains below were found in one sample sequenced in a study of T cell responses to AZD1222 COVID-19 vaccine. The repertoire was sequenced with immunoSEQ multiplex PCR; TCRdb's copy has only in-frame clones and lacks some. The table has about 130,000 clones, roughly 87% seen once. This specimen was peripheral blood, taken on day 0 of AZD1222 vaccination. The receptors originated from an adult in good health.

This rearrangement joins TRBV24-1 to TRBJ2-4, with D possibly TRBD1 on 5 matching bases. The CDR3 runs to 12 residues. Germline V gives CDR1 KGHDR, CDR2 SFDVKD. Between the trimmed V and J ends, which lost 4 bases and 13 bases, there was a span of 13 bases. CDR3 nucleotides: TGTGCCACCAGTGACCTTCAGGGTGTCCAGTACTTC. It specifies CATSDLQGVQYF.

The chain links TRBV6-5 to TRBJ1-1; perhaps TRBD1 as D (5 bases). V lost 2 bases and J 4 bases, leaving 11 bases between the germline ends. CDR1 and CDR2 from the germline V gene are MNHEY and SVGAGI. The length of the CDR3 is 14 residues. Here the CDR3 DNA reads TGTGCCAGCAGTTACCAGGGTGTGAGCACTGAAGCTTTCTTT. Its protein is CASSYQGVSTEAFF.

The CDR3 DNA reads as TGCGCCAGCAGCGCCCTAGCGGGGGGGCGGGATACGCAGTATTTT. Amino acid sequence: CASSALAGGRDTQYF. The chain is built from TRBV4-1 and TRBJ2-3, with 12 bases matching TRBD2. Germline-derived CDR1 and CDR2 are MGHRA and YSYEKL. Trimming cost V 5 bases and J 6 bases; bases outside gene matches: 6. This CDR3 has 15 amino acids.

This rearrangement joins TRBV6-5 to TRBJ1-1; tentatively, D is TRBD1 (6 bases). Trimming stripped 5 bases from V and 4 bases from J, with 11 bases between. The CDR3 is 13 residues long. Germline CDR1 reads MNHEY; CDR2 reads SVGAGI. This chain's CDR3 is CASSRDIPTEAFF. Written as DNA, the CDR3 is TGTGCCAGCAGTCGGGACATACCCACTGAAGCTTTCTTT.

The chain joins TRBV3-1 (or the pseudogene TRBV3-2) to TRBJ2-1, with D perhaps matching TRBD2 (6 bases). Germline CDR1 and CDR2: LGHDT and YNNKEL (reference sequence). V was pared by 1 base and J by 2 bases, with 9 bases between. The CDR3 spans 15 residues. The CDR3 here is CASSQGLVAYNEQFF. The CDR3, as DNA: TGTGCCAGCAGCCAAGGACTAGTTGCCTACAATGAGCAGTTCTTC.

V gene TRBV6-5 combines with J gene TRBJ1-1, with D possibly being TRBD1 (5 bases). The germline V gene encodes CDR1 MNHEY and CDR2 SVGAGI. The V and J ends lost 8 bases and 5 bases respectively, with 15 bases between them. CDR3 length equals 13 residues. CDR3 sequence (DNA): TGTGCCAGCGGCCGGGACGGAAGGACTGAAGCTTTCTTT. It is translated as CASGRDGRTEAFF.

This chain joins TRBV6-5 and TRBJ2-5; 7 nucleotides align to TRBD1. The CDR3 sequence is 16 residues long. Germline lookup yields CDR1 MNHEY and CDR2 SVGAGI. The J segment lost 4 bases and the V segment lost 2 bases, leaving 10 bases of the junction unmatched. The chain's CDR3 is CASSYTELQGPETQYF. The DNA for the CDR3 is TGTGCCAGCAGTTACACGGAACTACAGGGGCCAGAGACCCAGTACTTC.

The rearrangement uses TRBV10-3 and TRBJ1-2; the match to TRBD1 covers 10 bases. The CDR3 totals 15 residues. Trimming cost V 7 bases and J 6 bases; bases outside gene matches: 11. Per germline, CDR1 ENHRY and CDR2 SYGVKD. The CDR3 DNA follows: TGTGCCATCACCTCGGACAGGGGGAATTGGAATGGCTACACCTTC. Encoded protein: CAITSDRGNWNGYTF.

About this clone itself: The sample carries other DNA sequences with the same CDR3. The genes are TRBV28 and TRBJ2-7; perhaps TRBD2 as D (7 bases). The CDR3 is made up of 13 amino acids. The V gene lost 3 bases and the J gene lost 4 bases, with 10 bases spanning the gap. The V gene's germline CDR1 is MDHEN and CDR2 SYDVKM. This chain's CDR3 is CASSLGGPYEQYF. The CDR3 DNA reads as TGTGCCAGCAGTTTGGGGGGGCCTTACGAGCAGTACTTC. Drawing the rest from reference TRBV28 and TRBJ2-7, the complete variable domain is DVKVTQSSRYLVKRTGEKVFLECVQDMDHENMFWYRQDPGLGLRLIYFSYDVKMKEKGDIPEGYSVSREKKERFSLILESASTNQTSMYLCASSLGGPYEQYFGPGTRLTVT.

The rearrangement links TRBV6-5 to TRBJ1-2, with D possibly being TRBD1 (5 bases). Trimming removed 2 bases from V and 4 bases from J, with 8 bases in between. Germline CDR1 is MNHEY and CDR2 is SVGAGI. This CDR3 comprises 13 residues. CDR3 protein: CASSYDGGYGYTF. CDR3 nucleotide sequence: TGTGCCAGCAGTTACGATGGGGGCTATGGCTACACCTTC.

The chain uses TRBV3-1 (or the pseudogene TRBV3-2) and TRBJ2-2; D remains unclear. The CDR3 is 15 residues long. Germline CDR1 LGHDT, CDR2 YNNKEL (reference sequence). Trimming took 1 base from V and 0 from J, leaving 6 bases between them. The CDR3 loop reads CASSQGYANTGELFF. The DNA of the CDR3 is TGTGCCAGCAGCCAAGGATATGCGAACACCGGGGAGCTGTTTTTT.

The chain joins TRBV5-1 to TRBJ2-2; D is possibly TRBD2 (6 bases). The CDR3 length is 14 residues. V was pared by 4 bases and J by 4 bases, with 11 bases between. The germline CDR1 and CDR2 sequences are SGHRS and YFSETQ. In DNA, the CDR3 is TGCGCCAGCAGCCCCCGGGACTTCACCGGGGAGCTGTTTTTT. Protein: CASSPRDFTGELFF.

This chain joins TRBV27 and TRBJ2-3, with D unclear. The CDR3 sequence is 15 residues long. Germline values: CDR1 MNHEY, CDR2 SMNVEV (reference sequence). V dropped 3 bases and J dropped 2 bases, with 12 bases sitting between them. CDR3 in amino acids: CASSLILTYTDTQYF. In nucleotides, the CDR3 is TGTGCCAGCAGTTTGATCCTAACATACACAGATACGCAGTATTTT.

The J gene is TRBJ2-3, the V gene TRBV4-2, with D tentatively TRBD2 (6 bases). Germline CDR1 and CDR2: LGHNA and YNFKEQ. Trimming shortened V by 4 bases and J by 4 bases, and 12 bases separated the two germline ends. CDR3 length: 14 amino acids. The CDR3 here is CASSPGVAADTQYF. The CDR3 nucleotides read TGTGCCAGCAGCCCTGGGGTAGCGGCAGATACGCAGTATTTT.

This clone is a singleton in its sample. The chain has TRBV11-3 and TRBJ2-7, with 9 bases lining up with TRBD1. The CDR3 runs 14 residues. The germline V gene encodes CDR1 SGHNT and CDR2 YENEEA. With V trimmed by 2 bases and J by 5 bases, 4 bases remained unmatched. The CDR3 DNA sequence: TGTGCCAGCAGCTTACGGACAGGGGCCGACGAGCAGTACTTC. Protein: CASSLRTGADEQYF.

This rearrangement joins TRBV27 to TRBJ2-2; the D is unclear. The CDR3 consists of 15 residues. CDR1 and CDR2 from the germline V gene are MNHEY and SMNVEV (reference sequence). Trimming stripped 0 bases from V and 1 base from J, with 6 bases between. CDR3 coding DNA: TGTGCCAGCAGTTTATCGAAGGGGAACACCGGGGAGCTGTTTTTT. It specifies CASSLSKGNTGELFF.

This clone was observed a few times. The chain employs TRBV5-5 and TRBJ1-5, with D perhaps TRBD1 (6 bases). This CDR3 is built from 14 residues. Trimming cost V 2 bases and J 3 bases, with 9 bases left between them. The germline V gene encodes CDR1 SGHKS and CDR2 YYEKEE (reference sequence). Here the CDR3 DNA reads TGTGCCAGCAGCTTATGGGACAACAATCAGCCCCAGCATTTT. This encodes CASSLWDNNQPQHF.

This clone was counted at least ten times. The CDR3, as DNA: TGCGCCAGCAGCTTGGAGGTTCAGACTGAAGCTTTCTTT. This translates into CASSLEVQTEAFF. V usage is TRBV5-1 and J usage is TRBJ1-1; no firm D call. Per the germline V gene, CDR1 is SGHRS and CDR2 is YFSETQ. This CDR3 is 13 amino acids long. With 0 bases removed from V and 5 bases from J, the gap between germline ends came to 8 bases.

This CDR3 is CASSIGHGYTF. Here the CDR3 DNA reads TGTGCCAGCAGTATAGGGCATGGCTACACCTTC. The J gene is TRBJ1-2, the V gene TRBV12-3 or TRBV12-4, with D hard to call. The V gene lost 5 bases and the J gene lost 6 bases, with 7 bases spanning the gap. The CDR3 runs to 11 residues.

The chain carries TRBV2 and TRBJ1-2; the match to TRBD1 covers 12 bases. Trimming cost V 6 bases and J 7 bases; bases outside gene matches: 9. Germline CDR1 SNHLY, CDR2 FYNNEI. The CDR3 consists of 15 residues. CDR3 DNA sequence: TGTGCCAGCAGGAAGGGGACAGGGGGCACCGGTGGCTACACCTTC. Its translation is CASRKGTGGTGGYTF.

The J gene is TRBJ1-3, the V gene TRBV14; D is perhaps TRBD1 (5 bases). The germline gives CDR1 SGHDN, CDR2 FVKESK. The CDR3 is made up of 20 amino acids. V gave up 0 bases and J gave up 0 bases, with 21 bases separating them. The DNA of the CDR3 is TGTGCCAGCAGCCAAGATCCCGGGGCGAGTCGGTTTTACTCTGGAAACACCATATATTTT. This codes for CASSQDPGASRFYSGNTIYF.

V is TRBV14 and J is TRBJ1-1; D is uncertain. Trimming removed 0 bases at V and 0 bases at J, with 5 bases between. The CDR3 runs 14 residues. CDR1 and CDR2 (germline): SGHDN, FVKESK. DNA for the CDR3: TGTGCCAGCAGCCAAGATCAGGTGAACACTGAAGCTTTCTTT. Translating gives CASSQDQVNTEAFF.

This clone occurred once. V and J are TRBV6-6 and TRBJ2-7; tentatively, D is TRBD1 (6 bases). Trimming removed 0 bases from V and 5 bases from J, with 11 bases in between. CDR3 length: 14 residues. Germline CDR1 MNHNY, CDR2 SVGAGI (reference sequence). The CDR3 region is CASSYSGANNEQYF. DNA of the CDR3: TGTGCCAGCAGTTACTCGGGGGCCAACAACGAGCAGTACTTC.